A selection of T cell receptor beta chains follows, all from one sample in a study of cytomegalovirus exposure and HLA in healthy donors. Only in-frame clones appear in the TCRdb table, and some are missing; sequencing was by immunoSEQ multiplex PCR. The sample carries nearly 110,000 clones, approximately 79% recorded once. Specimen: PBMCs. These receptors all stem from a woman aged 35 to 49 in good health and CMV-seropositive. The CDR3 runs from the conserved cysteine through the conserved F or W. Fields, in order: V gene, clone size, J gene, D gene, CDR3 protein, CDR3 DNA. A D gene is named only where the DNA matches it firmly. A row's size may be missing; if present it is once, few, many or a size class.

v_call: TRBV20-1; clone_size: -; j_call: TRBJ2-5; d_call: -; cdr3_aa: CSALQGPQYF; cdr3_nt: TGCAGTGCTTTACAGGGCCCCCAGTACTTC
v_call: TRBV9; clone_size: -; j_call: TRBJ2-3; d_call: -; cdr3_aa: CASNEGGTDTQYF; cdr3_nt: TGTGCCAGCAACGAGGGGGGCACAGATACGCAGTATTTT
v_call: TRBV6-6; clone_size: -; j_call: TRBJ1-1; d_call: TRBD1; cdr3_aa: CASSYIGQGDTEAFF; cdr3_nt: TGTGCCAGCAGTTACATCGGACAGGGGGATACTGAAGCTTTCTTT
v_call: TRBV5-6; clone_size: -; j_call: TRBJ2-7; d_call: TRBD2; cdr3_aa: CASSSGTSDEQYF; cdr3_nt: TGTGCCAGCAGTTCCGGGACTAGCGACGAGCAGTACTTC
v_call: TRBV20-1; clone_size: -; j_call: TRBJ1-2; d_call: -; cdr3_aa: CSAPQGYTF; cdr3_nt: TGCAGTGCTCCCCAAGGCTACACCTTC
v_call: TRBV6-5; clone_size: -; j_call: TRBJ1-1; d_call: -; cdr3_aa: CASSTGQNTEAFF; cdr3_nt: TGTGCCAGCAGTACAGGACAGAACACTGAAGCTTTCTTT
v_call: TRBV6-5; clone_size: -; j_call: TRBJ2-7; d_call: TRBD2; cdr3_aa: CASSLSGGALYEQYF; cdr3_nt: TGTGCCAGCAGTCTGAGCGGGGGGGCCCTCTACGAGCAGTACTTC
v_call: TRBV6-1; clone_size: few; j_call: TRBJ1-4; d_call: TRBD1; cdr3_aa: CASSELGAGGPLDEKLFF; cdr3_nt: TGTGCCAGCAGTGAATTGGGGGCAGGGGGCCCCTTGGATGAAAAACTGTTTTTT
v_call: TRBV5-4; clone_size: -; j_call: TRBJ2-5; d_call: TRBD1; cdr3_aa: CASSRRDREVETQYF; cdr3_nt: TGTGCCAGCAGCCGCCGGGACAGGGAAGTTGAGACCCAGTACTTC
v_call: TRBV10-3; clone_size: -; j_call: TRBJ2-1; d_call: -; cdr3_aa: CAISRVGEQFF; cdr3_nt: TGTGCCATCAGCAGGGTGGGTGAGCAGTTCTTC
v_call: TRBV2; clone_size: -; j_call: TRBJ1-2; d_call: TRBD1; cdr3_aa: CASSEGTGGGYGYTF; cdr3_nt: TGTGCCAGCAGTGAAGGGACAGGGGGCGGTTATGGCTACACCTTC
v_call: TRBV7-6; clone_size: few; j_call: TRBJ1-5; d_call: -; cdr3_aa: CASSLGRGQPQHF; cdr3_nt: TGTGCCAGCAGCTTGGGGCGCGGTCAGCCCCAGCATTTT
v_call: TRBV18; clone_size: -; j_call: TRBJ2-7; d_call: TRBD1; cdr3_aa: CASSPGTGLYEQYF; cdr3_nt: TGTGCCAGCTCACCAGGGACAGGGCTTTACGAGCAGTACTTC
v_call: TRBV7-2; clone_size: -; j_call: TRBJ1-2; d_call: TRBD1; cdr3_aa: CASSPRDRFNYGYTF; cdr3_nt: TGTGCCAGCAGCCCGAGGGACAGGTTTAATTATGGCTACACCTTC
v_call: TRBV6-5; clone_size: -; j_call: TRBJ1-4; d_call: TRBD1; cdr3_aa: CATRPLGQGDEKLFF; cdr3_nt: TGTGCCACCAGGCCCCTTGGACAGGGGGATGAAAAACTGTTTTTT
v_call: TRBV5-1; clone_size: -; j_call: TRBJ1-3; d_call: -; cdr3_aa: CASSWGHTGSGNTIYF; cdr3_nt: TGCGCCAGCAGCTGGGGACATACGGGCTCTGGAAACACCATATATTTT
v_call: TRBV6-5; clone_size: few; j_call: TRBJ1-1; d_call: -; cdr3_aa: CASNSPRYTGAFF; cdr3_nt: TGTGCCAGCAACTCCCCGAGGTACACTGGAGCTTTCTTT
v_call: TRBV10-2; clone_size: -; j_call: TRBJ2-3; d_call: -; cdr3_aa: CASSARTGTDTQYF; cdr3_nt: TGCGCCAGCAGTGCCCGGACAGGCACAGATACGCAGTATTTT
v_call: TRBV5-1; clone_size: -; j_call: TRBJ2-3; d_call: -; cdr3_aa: CASSLRTGPTDTQYF; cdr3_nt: TGCGCCAGCAGCTTGCGTACAGGGCCCACAGATACGCAGTATTTT
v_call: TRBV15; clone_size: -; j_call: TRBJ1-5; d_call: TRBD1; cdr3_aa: CATSTGGQGGNQPQHF; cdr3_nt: TGTGCCACCAGCACAGGAGGACAGGGCGGCAATCAGCCCCAGCATTTT
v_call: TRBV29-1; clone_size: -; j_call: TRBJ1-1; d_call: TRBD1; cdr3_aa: CSVAEQGAIAEAFF; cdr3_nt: TGCAGCGTTGCCGAGCAGGGGGCGATCGCTGAAGCTTTCTTT
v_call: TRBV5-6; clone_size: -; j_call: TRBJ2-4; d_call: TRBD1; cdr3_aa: CASSLEGQGLAKNIQYF; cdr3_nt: TGTGCCAGCAGCTTGGAGGGACAGGGGTTAGCCAAAAACATTCAGTACTTC
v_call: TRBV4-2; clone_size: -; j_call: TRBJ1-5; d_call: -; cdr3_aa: CASSQAGNQPQHF; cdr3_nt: TGTGCCAGCAGCCAAGCGGGGAATCAGCCCCAGCATTTT
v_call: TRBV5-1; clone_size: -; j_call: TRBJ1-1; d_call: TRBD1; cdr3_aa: CASTGQGGGVGNTEAFF; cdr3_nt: TGCGCCAGCACCGGACAGGGAGGGGGAGTGGGGAACACTGAAGCTTTCTTT
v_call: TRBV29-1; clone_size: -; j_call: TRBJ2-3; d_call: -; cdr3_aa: CSVVPTQTIDTQYF; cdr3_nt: TGCAGCGTTGTGCCCACCCAGACAATAGATACGCAGTATTTT
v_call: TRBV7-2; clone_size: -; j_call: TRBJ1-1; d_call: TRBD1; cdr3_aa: CASRLTGQGALNTEAFF; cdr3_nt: TGTGCCAGCAGATTAACGGGACAGGGGGCGCTGAACACTGAAGCTTTCTTT
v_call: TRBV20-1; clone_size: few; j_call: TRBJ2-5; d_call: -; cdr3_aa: CSATEETQYF; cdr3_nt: TGCAGTGCTACAGAAGAGACCCAGTACTTC
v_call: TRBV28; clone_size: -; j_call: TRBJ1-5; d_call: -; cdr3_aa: CASSLTQINQPQHF; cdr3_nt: TGTGCCAGCAGTTTGACACAGATAAATCAGCCCCAGCATTTT
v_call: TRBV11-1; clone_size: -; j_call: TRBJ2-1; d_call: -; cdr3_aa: CASSHDIYNEQFF; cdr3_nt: TGTGCCAGCAGCCATGACATTTACAATGAGCAGTTCTTC
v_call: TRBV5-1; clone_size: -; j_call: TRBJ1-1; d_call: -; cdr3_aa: CASSLRFATRRLNAEAFF; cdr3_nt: TGCGCCAGCAGCTTGAGGTTCGCGACAAGACGGTTGAACGCTGAAGCTTTCTTT
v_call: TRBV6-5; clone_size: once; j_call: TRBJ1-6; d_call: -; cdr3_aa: CASSYGQLRENSPLHF; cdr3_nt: TGTGCCAGCAGTTACGGCCAATTGCGGGAAAATTCACCCCTCCACTTT
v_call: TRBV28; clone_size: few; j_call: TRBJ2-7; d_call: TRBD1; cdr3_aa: CASRTPGQGVSYEQYF; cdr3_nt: TGTGCCAGCAGGACTCCGGGACAGGGGGTTTCCTACGAGCAGTACTTC
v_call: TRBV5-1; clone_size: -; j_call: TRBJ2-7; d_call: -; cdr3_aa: CASSLAGWDEQYF; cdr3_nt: TGCGCCAGCAGCTTGGCAGGGTGGGACGAGCAGTACTTC
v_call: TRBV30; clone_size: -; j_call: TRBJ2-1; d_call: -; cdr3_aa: CAWRNRVNNEQFF; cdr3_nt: TGTGCCTGGAGGAACAGGGTTAACAATGAGCAGTTCTTC
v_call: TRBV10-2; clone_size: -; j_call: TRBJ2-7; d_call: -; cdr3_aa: CASSGGQGPRGAYEQYF; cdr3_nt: TGCGCCAGCAGTGGGGGACAGGGCCCGCGGGGGGCCTACGAGCAGTACTTC
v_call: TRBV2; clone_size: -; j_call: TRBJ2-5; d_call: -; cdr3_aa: CASALLQETQYF; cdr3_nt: TGTGCCAGCGCCTTACTTCAAGAGACCCAGTACTTC
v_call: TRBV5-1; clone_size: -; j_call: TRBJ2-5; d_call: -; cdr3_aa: CASSQFELGAQYF; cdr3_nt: TGCGCCAGCAGCCAGTTCGAGCTCGGAGCCCAGTACTTC
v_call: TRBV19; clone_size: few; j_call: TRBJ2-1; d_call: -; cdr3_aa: CASSSRGTATSYNEQFF; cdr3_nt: TGTGCCAGTAGTTCCCGCGGGACAGCCACATCCTACAATGAGCAGTTCTTC
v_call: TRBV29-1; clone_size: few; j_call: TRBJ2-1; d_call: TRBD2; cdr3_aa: CSVAPSGGAYNEQFF; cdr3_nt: TGCAGCGTTGCACCTAGCGGGGGGGCCTACAATGAGCAGTTCTTC